The subject of this entry is one T cell receptor beta chain. Its target is unknown. These data originate in a study of vaccination effects on CD4 cells after COVID-19. Whole-study context: Everyone in the study got two shots of either the BNT162b2 or mRNA-1273 vaccine.

The germline V gene has CDR1 PRHDT and CDR2 FYEKMQ (reference sequence). V lost 6 bases and J 4 bases, leaving 18 bases between the germline ends. The CDR3 runs to 15 residues. Before any sequencing was done, the ViraFEST assay used viral peptide pools to expand antigen-specific CD4+ T cells. Culturing for about 10 days preceded CD4+ T cell isolation. Neither prior SARS-CoV-2 infection nor positive nucleocapsid antibodies were present in the vaccine recipients. A half-medium replacement with IL-2 medium was carried out on days 3 and 7. The method was immunoSEQ multiplex PCR; TCRdb's version includes in-frame clones alone and lacks a portion of them. The profile shows 55,000 to 65,000 clones, 75% to 85% of them singletons.

This clonotype originated in a human donor who received a COVID-19 vaccine. The sequencing used CD4+ T cells from PBMCs cultured with HCoV-229E spike peptides, collected before COVID-19 vaccination. The chain couples TRBV13 to TRBJ2-5, with D perhaps TRBD2 (5 bases). CDR3 nucleotide sequence: TGTGCCAGCAGAAGTGGCGCCGGACGGGGAGAGACCCAGTACTTC. Protein sequence: CASRSGAGRGETQYF.